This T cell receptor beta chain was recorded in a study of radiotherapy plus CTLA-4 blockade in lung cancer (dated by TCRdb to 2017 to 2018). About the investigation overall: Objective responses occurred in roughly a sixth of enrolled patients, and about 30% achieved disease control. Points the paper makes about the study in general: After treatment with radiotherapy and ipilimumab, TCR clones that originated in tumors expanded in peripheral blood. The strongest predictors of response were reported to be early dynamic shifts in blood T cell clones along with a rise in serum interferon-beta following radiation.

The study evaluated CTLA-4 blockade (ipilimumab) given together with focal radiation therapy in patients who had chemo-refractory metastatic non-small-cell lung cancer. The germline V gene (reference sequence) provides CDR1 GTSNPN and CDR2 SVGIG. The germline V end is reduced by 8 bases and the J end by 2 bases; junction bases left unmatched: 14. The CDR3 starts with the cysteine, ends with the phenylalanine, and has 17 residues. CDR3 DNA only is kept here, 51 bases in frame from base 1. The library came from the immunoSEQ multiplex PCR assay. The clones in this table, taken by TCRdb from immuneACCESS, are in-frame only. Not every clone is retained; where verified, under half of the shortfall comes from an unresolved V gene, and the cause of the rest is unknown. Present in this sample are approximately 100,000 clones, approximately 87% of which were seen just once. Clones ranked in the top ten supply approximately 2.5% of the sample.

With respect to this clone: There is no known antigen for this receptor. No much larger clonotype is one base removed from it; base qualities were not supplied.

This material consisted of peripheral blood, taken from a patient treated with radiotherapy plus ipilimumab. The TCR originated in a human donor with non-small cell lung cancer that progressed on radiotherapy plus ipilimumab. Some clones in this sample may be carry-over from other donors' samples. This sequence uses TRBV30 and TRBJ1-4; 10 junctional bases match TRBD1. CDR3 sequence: CAASPLSGQGTNEKLFF. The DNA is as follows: TGTGCCGCTAGTCCGTTGTCGGGACAGGGGACTAATGAAAAACTGTTTTTT.